This entry lists 30 T cell receptor beta chains sequenced from one sample in a study of T cells expressing NK-cell markers (dated by TCRdb to 2018 to 2021). Library creation used 5' RACE. TCRdb records Illumina HiSeq 2000 as the sequencer. Reads reprocessed by TCRdb are summarized as one entry per CDR3 protein sequence, and DNA is absent. This specimen's table enumerates about 150,000 distinct CDR3 sequences. The biggest ten clones account for about 39% of the sample. Material: blood T cells: a sorted CD56 or NKG2C T cell subset, CD4+ or CD8+ T cells, or bulk PBMC T cells (not recorded which). These receptors came from a woman between 45 and 65 years old in good health. Donor details come from another sample of the same person, matched by shared clones.

V is TRBV6-5 and J is TRBJ1-5; absent DNA, TCRdb's TRBD1 call cannot be checked. Germline V gene lookup returns CDR1 MNHEY and CDR2 SVGAGI. The CDR3 is 15 residues long. CDR3 sequence: CASSYSTGVNQPQHF.

This chain links TRBV30 with TRBJ2-3; no DNA is available, so the TRBD2 call from TCRdb remains unchecked. The CDR3 consists of 14 residues. CDR1 and CDR2 (germline): GTSNPN, SVGIG (reference sequence). The CDR3 sequence: CAWARLGSTDTQYF.

The chain links TRBV9 to TRBJ2-3; TCRdb selects TRBD2, and the lack of DNA leaves this call unchecked. Looked up from germline, CDR1 is SGDLS and CDR2 is YYNGEE. The CDR3 runs 13 residues. CDR3 region: CASSALVTDTQYF.

The chain has TRBV29-1 and TRBJ2-1; the TRBD2 assignment by TCRdb is unverifiable without DNA. Germline loops: CDR1 SQVTM, CDR2 ANQGSEA. This CDR3 spans 12 amino acids. CDR3 residues: CSVVAISNEQFF.

This chain joins TRBV5-6 and TRBJ2-1; TCRdb returns TRBD1, unconfirmable since there is no DNA. Per germline, CDR1 SGHDT and CDR2 YYEEEE. The CDR3 extends over 13 amino acids. The CDR3 is CASSPGPKNEQFF.

This chain joins TRBV6-6 and TRBJ2-7; TCRdb gives TRBD1 as the D gene, but with no DNA this cannot be confirmed. Germline CDR1 MNHNY, CDR2 SVGAGI (reference sequence). This CDR3 is built from 12 residues. This CDR3 reads CASSSGSIEQYF.

The rearrangement joins TRBV14 to TRBJ2-1. The CDR3 sequence is 12 residues long. Germline loops: CDR1 SGHDN, CDR2 FVKESK. CDR3 loop: CASSPDEYEQFF.

The rearrangement links TRBV6-1 to TRBJ2-1; TCRdb's assignment of TRBD2 cannot be checked, as there is no DNA. Germline values: CDR1 MNHNS, CDR2 SASEGT. The CDR3 is 13 amino acids. The chain's CDR3 is CASSDREWSEQFF.

CDR3 protein: CATRGTSVNEQFF. The chain couples TRBV24-1 to TRBJ2-1; lacking DNA, the TRBD2 call made by TCRdb goes unchecked. Germline CDR1 is KGHDR and CDR2 is SFDVKD. This CDR3 has 13 residues.

This sequence joins TRBV5-1 and TRBJ1-2; the D gene TCRdb calls, TRBD1, cannot be checked with no DNA. CDR1 and CDR2 from the germline V gene are SGHRS and YFSETQ. The CDR3 totals 14 residues. CDR3: CASSTTGTAYGYTF.

CDR3 in amino acids: CASRALRVAEAFF. The V gene is TRBV4-1, the J gene TRBJ1-1. Germline values: CDR1 MGHRA, CDR2 YSYEKL. The CDR3 is 13 residues long.

V usage is TRBV4-1 and J usage is TRBJ1-1. This CDR3 has 13 residues. Per the germline V gene, CDR1 is MGHRA and CDR2 is YSYEKL. This CDR3 is CASSQDGGTEAFF.

The chain has TRBV4-1 and TRBJ1-2; absent DNA, TCRdb's TRBD1 call cannot be checked. This CDR3 is 16 amino acids long. CDR1 and CDR2 (germline): MGHRA, YSYEKL. The CDR3: CASSQENSQGNYGYTF.

The rearrangement links TRBV28 to TRBJ2-1; TCRdb designates TRBD2, a call that cannot be tested without DNA. Per germline, CDR1 MDHEN and CDR2 SYDVKM. The CDR3 extends over 15 amino acids. This CDR3 is CASNLAGGPGNEQFF.

The gene calls are TRBV5-1 and TRBJ2-7; TCRdb picks TRBD1, but there is no DNA to check that call. This CDR3 contains 14 residues. In germline, CDR1 is SGHRS, CDR2 YFSETQ. CDR3 in amino acids: CASSWGARDNEQYF. The variable domain in full, completed from reference TRBV5-1 and TRBJ2-7, reads KAGVTQTPRYLIKTRGQQVTLSCSPISGHRSVSWYQQTPGQGLQFLFEYFSETQRNKGNFPGRFSGRQFSNSRSEMNVSTLELGDSALYLCASSWGARDNEQYFGPGTRLTVT.

The chain employs TRBV19 and TRBJ2-1; TCRdb outputs TRBD2, but without DNA this stays unchecked. The germline V gene encodes CDR1 LNHDA and CDR2 SQIVND (reference sequence). The CDR3 loop spans 15 amino acids. The CDR3 reads CASSIGSSLFNEQFF.

This sequence joins TRBV9 and TRBJ2-3; the TRBD1 assignment by TCRdb is unverifiable without DNA. The germline V gene has CDR1 SGDLS and CDR2 YYNGEE. The CDR3 runs 16 residues. CDR3 loop: CASSVVGGPSTDTQYF.

The V and J genes are TRBV12-3 or TRBV12-4 and TRBJ2-1; TCRdb's D call of TRBD2 is untestable without DNA. This CDR3 is 14 amino acids long. CDR3 in amino acids: CASLDPKGSDEQFF.

The chain carries TRBV12-3 or TRBV12-4 and TRBJ2-7; checking the TCRdb D call of TRBD2 is not possible without DNA. CDR3 size: 12 residues. The CDR3 spells CASSLVLPEQYF.

This chain uses TRBV11-2 with TRBJ1-5; TCRdb outputs TRBD1, but without DNA this stays unchecked. The germline gives CDR1 SGHAT, CDR2 FQNNGV. The CDR3 has 18 residues. CDR3: CASRQGTGVKGSNQPQHF.

The chain is built from TRBV10-2 and TRBJ2-1; TCRdb indicates TRBD2, and absent DNA this call remains unverified. Germline V CDR1 and CDR2: WSHSY, SAAADI. CDR3 length: 15 residues. The CDR3 loop reads CASSAGLAGSGEQFF.

V gene TRBV7-7 combines with J gene TRBJ2-1; TCRdb indicates TRBD2, and absent DNA this call remains unverified. The CDR3 has 15 residues. Per germline, CDR1 SSHAT and CDR2 FNYEAQ (reference sequence). The CDR3 protein is CASSKLAGDGNEQFF.

The genes are TRBV6-5 and TRBJ1-4; as DNA is missing, the TRBD1 call by TCRdb cannot be tested. In germline, CDR1 is MNHEY, CDR2 SVGAGI. The CDR3 totals 14 residues. CDR3 region: CASSTGGPREKLFF.

The rearrangement links TRBV15 to TRBJ2-5. This CDR3 contains 13 residues. Germline V gene data show CDR1 as LNHNV and CDR2 as YYDKDF (reference sequence). The CDR3 protein is CATSRPTEETQYF. Drawing the rest from reference TRBV15 and TRBJ2-5, the complete variable domain is DAMVIQNPRYQVTQFGKPVTLSCSQTLNHNVMYWYQQKSSQAPKLLFHYYDKDFNNEADTPDNFQSRRPNTSFCFLDIRSPGLGDTAMYLCATSRPTEETQYFGPGTRLLVL.

The chain is built from TRBV30 and TRBJ1-5. The CDR3 spans 12 residues. Per the germline V gene, CDR1 is GTSNPN and CDR2 is SVGIG (reference sequence). The CDR3: CAWTDGNQPQHF.

The rearrangement links TRBV7-7 to TRBJ2-1; there is no DNA to check the TCRdb D call of TRBD2. CDR3 length: 15 amino acids. The germline V gene has CDR1 SSHAT and CDR2 FNYEAQ (reference sequence). The CDR3 sequence: CASSFGESPYNEQFF.

The CDR3 loop is CASSGLTYEQYF. The chain carries TRBV5-5 and TRBJ2-7. Germline CDR1 SGHKS, CDR2 YYEKEE (reference sequence). The CDR3 is made up of 12 amino acids.

The chain uses TRBV27 and TRBJ2-1; the TCRdb D gene call, TRBD2, has no DNA to confirm it. The germline gives CDR1 MNHEY, CDR2 SMNVEV (reference sequence). The CDR3 loop spans 15 amino acids. CDR3 amino acids: CASSSPGTSHNEQFF.

CDR3 loop: CASSSTGGGTGELFF. The chain carries TRBV7-9 and TRBJ2-2; TCRdb reports TRBD1, a call that lacks DNA to check it against. Germline assignment: CDR1 SEHNR and CDR2 FQNEAQ (reference sequence). The CDR3 covers 15 residues.

V gene TRBV10-2 combines with J gene TRBJ2-7. The germline V gene encodes CDR1 WSHSY and CDR2 SAAADI. This CDR3 has 13 amino acids. CDR3 loop: CASSEDLFYEQYF.